A single sample gave rise to the 16 T cell receptor beta chains below, sequenced in a study of beta chain features in type 1 diabetes. Study outcomes and limitations: Across all four CD4+ subsets, people with type 1 diabetes showed modestly shorter TCRB CDR3s.

These receptors' targets are unknown. Sequencing targeted expressed TCRB transcripts, as all isolated RNA had been reverse transcribed. Some clones are missing from TCRdb's copy, which holds only in-frame ones; the method was immunoSEQ multiplex PCR. This sample has a few hundred thousand clones; around 10% occur once, and the top ten carry roughly 0.54%. The specimen sequenced was central memory CD4+ T cells from blood. These receptor sequences come from a young man with type 1 diabetes.

At least ten counts were recorded for this clone. V usage is TRBV4-2 and J usage is TRBJ1-1; 8 positions agree with TRBD1. Germline CDR1 reads LGHNA; CDR2 reads YNFKEQ. This CDR3 region has 17 residues. The junction had 15 bases not matched to a gene; V was cut back by 0 bases and J by 9 bases. CDR3 nucleotide sequence: TGTGCCAGCAGCCAAGAAATTGACTTACCCCTCAGGGGGCAAGCTTTCTTT. Translating it yields CASSQEIDLPLRGQAFF.

This clone has more than one count but fewer than ten. This chain connects TRBV6-5 to TRBJ2-7; TRBD1 or TRBD2 may be the D gene (7 bases each). Trimming removed 7 bases at V and 3 bases at J, with 19 bases between. This CDR3 spans 15 amino acids. The germline V gene encodes CDR1 MNHEY and CDR2 SVGAGI. The chain's CDR3 is CASNRGGGVGYEQYF. CDR3 sequence (DNA): TGTGCCAGCAACAGGGGAGGGGGAGTTGGCTACGAGCAGTACTTC.

In its sample, this clone was seen a few times. The rearrangement uses TRBV28 and TRBJ1-2, with D perhaps matching TRBD1 (5 bases). Germline CDR1 reads MDHEN; CDR2 reads SYDVKM. This CDR3 has 17 residues. The V end was cut by 1 base, the J end by 6 bases, with 21 bases between. CDR3 coding DNA: TGTGCCAGCAGTTTATCGTCGTCAGGGCGAAGTCCCGATGGCTACACCTTC. Translation gives CASSLSSSGRSPDGYTF.

This clone has more than one count but fewer than ten. The J gene is TRBJ2-2, the V gene TRBV7-2; TRBD2 is a possible D gene (6 bases). Trimming cost V 5 bases and J 2 bases, with 12 bases left between them. CDR3 length: 15 amino acids. Germline lookup yields CDR1 SGHTA and CDR2 FQGNSA. This CDR3 reads CASSPGGPNTGELFF. The CDR3 DNA follows: TGTGCCAGCAGCCCCGGGGGACCAAACACCGGGGAGCTGTTTTTT.

This clone has a handful of counts. The V gene is TRBV27, the J gene TRBJ1-1; tentatively, D is TRBD1 (5 bases). CDR3 length: 18 residues. Germline CDR1 and CDR2: MNHEY and SMNVEV (reference sequence). Trimming took 5 bases from V and 5 from J, leaving 27 bases between them. CDR3 amino acids: CASSPTSGTGGFKTEAFF. The CDR3 DNA is TGTGCCAGCAGTCCAACATCGGGGACCGGTGGATTTAAGACTGAAGCTTTCTTT.

The chain is built from TRBV10-3 and TRBJ1-5; TRBD1 is a possible D gene (6 bases). Germline assignment: CDR1 ENHRY and CDR2 SYGVKD. The CDR3 has 13 residues. Trimming removed 7 bases at V and 5 bases at J, with 12 bases between. The CDR3 sequence is CAITRQEDQPQHF. CDR3 bases: TGTGCCATCACCCGACAGGAGGATCAGCCCCAGCATTTT.

This clone is a singleton in its sample. The chain uses TRBV28 and TRBJ1-1; D remains ambiguous. V shed 7 bases and J shed 5 bases, with 14 bases lying between them. The length of the CDR3 is 13 residues. Germline values: CDR1 MDHEN, CDR2 SYDVKM. CDR3 sequence reads: CASTTDGFTEAFF. CDR3 nucleotide sequence: TGTGCCAGCACTACCGATGGGTTTACTGAAGCTTTCTTT.

This clone was detected a few times. The chain recombines TRBV7-9 with TRBJ2-7; 7 bases agree with TRBD1. Per the germline V gene, CDR1 is SEHNR and CDR2 is FQNEAQ (reference sequence). This CDR3 is built from 15 residues. The trim removed 5 bases at V and 2 bases at J, leaving 9 bases unmatched. The CDR3 coding sequence is TGTGCCAGCAGCCCGGGACAGACCTCCACCTACGAGCAGTACTTC. It translates to CASSPGQTSTYEQYF.

The V gene is TRBV5-1, the J gene TRBJ1-1, with 10 nucleotides matching TRBD1. Per germline, CDR1 SGHRS and CDR2 YFSETQ. V shed 4 bases, J shed 11 bases, and the junction held 11 bases outside the gene matches. This CDR3 spans 14 amino acids. The CDR3 coding sequence is TGCGCCAGCAGCCCCCCGGGACAGGGGCGAAAGGCTTTCTTT. Protein product: CASSPPGQGRKAFF.

This chain uses TRBV7-2 with TRBJ1-2; D is possibly TRBD1 (5 bases). The CDR3 has 13 amino acids. With 3 bases removed from V and 7 bases from J, the gap between germline ends came to 12 bases. Looked up from germline, CDR1 is SGHTA and CDR2 is FQGNSA. The CDR3 loop is CASSFQGLFGYTF. DNA of the CDR3: TGTGCCAGCAGCTTCCAGGGACTATTTGGCTACACCTTC.

The V call is TRBV19, the J call TRBJ2-1; D perhaps matches TRBD2 (6 bases). The CDR3 has 17 residues. V lost 11 bases and J lost 0, with 23 bases in between. The germline CDR1 and CDR2 sequences are LNHDA and SQIVND (reference sequence). This CDR3 is CAASSITWDFSYNEQFF. CDR3 coding DNA: TGTGCCGCCAGTAGTATAACTTGGGACTTCTCCTACAATGAGCAGTTCTTC.

This clone appeared a few times. The chain joins TRBV30 to TRBJ2-5; D could derive from TRBD1 or TRBD2 (5 bases each). The CDR3 contains 15 residues. The germline V gene encodes CDR1 GTSNPN and CDR2 SVGIG (reference sequence). Trimming shortened V by 1 base and J by 9 bases, and 21 bases separated the two germline ends. The DNA for the CDR3 is TGTGCCTGGAGTGGAGCGGCCGCCTTTGTGGGGGCCCAGTACTTC. It codes for CAWSGAAAFVGAQYF.

The chain recombines TRBV6-1 with TRBJ2-2, with a tentative D call TRBD1 (5 bases). The V gene lost 7 bases and the J gene lost 5 bases, with 11 bases spanning the gap. The CDR3 totals 13 residues. Germline CDR1 MNHNS, CDR2 SASEGT. The CDR3 loop is CASTQGGTGELFF. The CDR3 bases are TGTGCCAGCACGCAGGGCGGAACCGGGGAGCTGTTTTTT.

There are a few counts of this clone. CDR3 loop: CASSQDSRGNTIYF. CDR3 DNA: TGTGCCAGCAGCCAAGACAGTCGTGGAAACACCATATATTTT. This sequence joins TRBV7-9 and TRBJ1-3; the D gene is possibly TRBD1 (5 bases). Trimming took 5 bases from V and 3 from J, leaving 11 bases between them. The germline CDR1 and CDR2 sequences are SEHNR and FQNEAQ (reference sequence). This CDR3 has 14 residues.

The V and J genes are TRBV7-2 and TRBJ2-5, with D possibly matching TRBD2 (7 bases). Trimming took off 2 bases at V and 3 bases at J, with 10 bases between the two ends. CDR3 length equals 14 residues. From germline, CDR1 is SGHTA and CDR2 FQGNSA. The CDR3 loop reads CASSLRGAEETQYF. The DNA of the CDR3 is TGTGCCAGCAGCTTACGGGGGGCTGAAGAGACCCAGTACTTC. Based on the CDR3 plus reference TRBV7-2 and TRBJ2-5, the full variable domain is GAGVSQSPSNKVTEKGKDVELRCDPISGHTALYWYRQSLGQGLEFLIYFQGNSAPDKSGLPSDRFSAERTGGSVSTLTIQRTQQEDSAVYLCASSLRGAEETQYFGPGTRLLVL.

This clone was seen a handful of times. The V and J genes are TRBV18 and TRBJ2-5; unclear D gene. Trimming pared 1 base from V and 0 bases from J, leaving 6 bases between. CDR1 and CDR2 (germline): KGHSH, LQKENI. The CDR3 runs to 14 residues. The CDR3 DNA reads TGTGCCAGCTCACCACGAAGGTACCAAGAGACCCAGTACTTC. Encoded protein: CASSPRRYQETQYF.